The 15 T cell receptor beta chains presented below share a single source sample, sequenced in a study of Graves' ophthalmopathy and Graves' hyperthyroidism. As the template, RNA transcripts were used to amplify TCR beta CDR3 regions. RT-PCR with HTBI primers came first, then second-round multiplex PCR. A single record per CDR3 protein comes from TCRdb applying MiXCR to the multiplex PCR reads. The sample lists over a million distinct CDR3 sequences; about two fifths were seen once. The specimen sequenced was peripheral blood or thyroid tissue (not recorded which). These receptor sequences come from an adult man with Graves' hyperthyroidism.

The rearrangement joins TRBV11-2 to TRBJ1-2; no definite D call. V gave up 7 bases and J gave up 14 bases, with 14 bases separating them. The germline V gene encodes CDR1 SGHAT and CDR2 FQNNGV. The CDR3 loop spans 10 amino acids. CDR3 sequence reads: CASTDMETTF. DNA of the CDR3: TGTGCCAGCACCGACATGGAAACGACCTTC.

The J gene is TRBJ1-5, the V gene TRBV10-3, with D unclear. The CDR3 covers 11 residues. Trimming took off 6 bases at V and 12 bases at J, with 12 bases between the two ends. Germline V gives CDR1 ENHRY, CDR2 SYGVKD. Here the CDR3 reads CAIRGGPNQHF. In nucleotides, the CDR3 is TGTGCCATCAGGGGCGGTCCTAACCAGCATTTT.

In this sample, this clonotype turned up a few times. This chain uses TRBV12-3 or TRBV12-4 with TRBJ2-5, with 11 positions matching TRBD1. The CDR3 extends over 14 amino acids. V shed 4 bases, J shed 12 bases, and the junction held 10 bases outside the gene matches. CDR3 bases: TGTGCCAGCAGTTCGGACAGGGGGCGTAGTCTGAAGTACTTC. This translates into CASSSDRGRSLKYF.

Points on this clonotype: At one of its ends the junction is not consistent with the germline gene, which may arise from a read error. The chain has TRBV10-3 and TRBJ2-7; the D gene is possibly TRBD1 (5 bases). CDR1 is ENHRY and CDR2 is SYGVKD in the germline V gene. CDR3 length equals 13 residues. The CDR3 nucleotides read TGTGCCAGCAGTTACGACAGCTCCTACGAGCAGTACTTC. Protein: CASSYDSSYEQYF.

The CDR3 nucleotides read TGCAGTGCTAGAGTTCAGGGGGTGTCCTACGAGCAGTACTTC. It encodes CSARVQGVSYEQYF. The V and J genes are TRBV20-1 and TRBJ2-7; 7 nucleotides agree with TRBD1. Per the germline V gene, CDR1 is DFQATT and CDR2 is SNEGSKA (reference sequence). The CDR3 sequence is 14 residues long. The junction had 4 bases not matched to a gene; V was cut back by 1 base and J by 1 base.

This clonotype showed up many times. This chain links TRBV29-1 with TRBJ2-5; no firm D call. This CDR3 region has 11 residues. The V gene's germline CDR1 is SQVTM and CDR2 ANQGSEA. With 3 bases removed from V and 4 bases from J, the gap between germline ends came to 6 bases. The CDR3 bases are TGCAGCGTTGATATGGCAGAGACCCAGTACTTC. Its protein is CSVDMAETQYF.

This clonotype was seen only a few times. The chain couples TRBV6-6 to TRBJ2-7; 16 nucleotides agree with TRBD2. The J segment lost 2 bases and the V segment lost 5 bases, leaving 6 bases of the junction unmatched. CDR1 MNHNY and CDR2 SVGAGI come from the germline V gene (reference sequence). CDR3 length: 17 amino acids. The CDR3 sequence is CASSQTGTSGGAYEQYF. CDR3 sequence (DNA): TGTGCCAGCAGTCAAACCGGGACTAGCGGGGGGGCCTACGAGCAGTACTTC.

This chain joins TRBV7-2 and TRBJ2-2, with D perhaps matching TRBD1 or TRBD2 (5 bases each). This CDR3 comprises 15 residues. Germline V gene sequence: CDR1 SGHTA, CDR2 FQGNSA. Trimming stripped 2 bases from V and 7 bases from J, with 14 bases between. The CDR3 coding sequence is TGTGCCAGCAGCTTAAATAGAGGGGATGTCGGGGAGCTGTTTTTT. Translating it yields CASSLNRGDVGELFF. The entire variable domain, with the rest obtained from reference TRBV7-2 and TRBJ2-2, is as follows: GAGVSQSPSNKVTEKGKDVELRCDPISGHTALYWYRQSLGQGLEFLIYFQGNSAPDKSGLPSDRFSAERTGGSVSTLTIQRTQQEDSAVYLCASSLNRGDVGELFFGEGSRLTVL.

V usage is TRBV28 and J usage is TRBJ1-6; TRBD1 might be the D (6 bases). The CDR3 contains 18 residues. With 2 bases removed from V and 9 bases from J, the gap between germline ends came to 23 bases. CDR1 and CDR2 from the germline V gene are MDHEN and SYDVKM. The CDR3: CASSLLGVGFRGGSPLHF. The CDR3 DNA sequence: TGTGCCAGCAGTTTACTGGGGGTAGGATTCCGAGGGGGTTCACCCCTCCACTTT.

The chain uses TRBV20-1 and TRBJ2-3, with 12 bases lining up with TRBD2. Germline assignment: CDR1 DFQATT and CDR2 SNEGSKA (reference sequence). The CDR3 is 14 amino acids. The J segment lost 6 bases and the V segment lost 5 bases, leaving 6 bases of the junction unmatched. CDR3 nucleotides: TGCAGTGCTGGCCTAGCGGGGGGGCCTGATACGCAGTATTTT. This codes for CSAGLAGGPDTQYF.

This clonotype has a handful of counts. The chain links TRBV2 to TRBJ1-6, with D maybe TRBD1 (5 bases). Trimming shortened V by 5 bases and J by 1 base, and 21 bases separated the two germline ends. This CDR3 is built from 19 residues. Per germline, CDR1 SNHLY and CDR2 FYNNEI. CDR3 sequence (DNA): TGTGCCAGCAGTTCCCCGACAGATCTGAAGGCATCCTATAATTCACCCCTCCACTTT. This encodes CASSSPTDLKASYNSPLHF.

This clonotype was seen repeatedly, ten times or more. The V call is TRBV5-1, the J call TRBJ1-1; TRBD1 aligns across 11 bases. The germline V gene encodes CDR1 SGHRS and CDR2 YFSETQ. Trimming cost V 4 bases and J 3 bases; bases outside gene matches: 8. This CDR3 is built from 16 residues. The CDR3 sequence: CASSPGTGGDDTEAFF. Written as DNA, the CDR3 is TGCGCCAGCAGCCCTGGGACAGGGGGTGACGACACTGAAGCTTTCTTT.

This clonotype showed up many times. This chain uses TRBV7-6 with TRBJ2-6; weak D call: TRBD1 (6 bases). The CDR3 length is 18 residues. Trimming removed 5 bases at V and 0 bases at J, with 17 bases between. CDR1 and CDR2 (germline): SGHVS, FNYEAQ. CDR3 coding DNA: TGTGCCAGCAGCACCCGGACAGCTAGTTCCTCTGGGGCCAACGTCCTGACTTTC. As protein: CASSTRTASSSGANVLTF.

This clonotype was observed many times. The CDR3 nucleotides read TGTGCCACCAGCAATCCAAACAGAGGGTTTCACGAGCAGTACTTC. Translation: CATSNPNRGFHEQYF. This chain joins TRBV15 and TRBJ2-7, with D tentatively TRBD2 (5 bases). This CDR3 is built from 15 residues. Trimming removed 4 bases from V and 5 bases from J, with 18 bases in between. Germline V lookup: CDR1 LNHNV, CDR2 YYDKDF (reference sequence).

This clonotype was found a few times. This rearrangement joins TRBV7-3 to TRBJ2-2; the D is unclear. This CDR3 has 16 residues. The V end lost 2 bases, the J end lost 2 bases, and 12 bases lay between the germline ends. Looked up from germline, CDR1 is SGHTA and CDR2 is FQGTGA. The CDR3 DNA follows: TGTGCCAGCAGCTTATCGGCAACCATAAACACCGGGGAGCTGTTTTTT. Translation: CASSLSATINTGELFF.